Reported below is one T cell receptor beta chain. The data were produced by immunoSEQ multiplex PCR, yet TCRdb's version contains in-frame clones alone and is incomplete. The sample has fewer than 650,000 clones, roughly 79% seen once. The data originate from a study of shared clonotypes between healthy human individuals. CDR1 is SQVTM, CDR2 ANQGSEA, per germline. This CDR3 region has 12 residues. The V gene lost 3 bases and the J gene lost 4 bases, with 9 bases spanning the gap. Sequencing used PBMCs. The V gene is TRBV29-1, the J gene TRBJ1-2; D uncertain. This receptor was taken from a woman aged 35 to 49 in good health. Some clones in this sample may be carry-over from other donors' samples. CDR3 protein: CSVDRGGYGYTF. CDR3 coding DNA: TGCAGCGTTGACCGGGGAGGCTATGGCTACACCTTC.